A single sample is the source of the 4 T cell receptor beta chains below, sequenced in a study of cytomegalovirus exposure and HLA in healthy donors. Assay: immunoSEQ multiplex PCR; the TCRdb copy retains only in-frame clones and omits some. The profile covers approximately 54,000 clones, with about 92% appearing a single time and 8.4% taken by the ten largest. Sequenced: PBMCs. The receptors here all came from a woman aged 18-35 years in good health and CMV-seropositive.

This chain joins TRBV5-4 and TRBJ1-2; TRBD1 aligns across 11 bases. Per the germline V gene, CDR1 is SGHNT and CDR2 is YYREEE (reference sequence). V shed 0 bases and J 4 bases; nucleotides not matched to a gene: 2. The CDR3 runs 15 residues. In nucleotides, the CDR3 is TGTGCCAGCAGCTTGGCTGGACAGGGGGCCTATGGCTACACCTTC. Its translation: CASSLAGQGAYGYTF.

This chain uses TRBV30 with TRBJ2-3, with TRBD2 matching over 13 bases. CDR3 length: 16 amino acids. V shed 4 bases, J shed 4 bases, and the junction held 8 bases outside the gene matches. The germline V gene encodes CDR1 GTSNPN and CDR2 SVGIG (reference sequence). The CDR3: CAWKLAGGLISDTQYF. DNA of the CDR3: TGTGCCTGGAAACTAGCGGGGGGGCTGATTTCAGATACGCAGTATTTT.

V usage is TRBV4-1 and J usage is TRBJ2-7, with 9 positions matching TRBD1. Germline CDR1 reads MGHRA; CDR2 reads YSYEKL. The CDR3 loop spans 18 amino acids. The V and J ends lost 0 bases and 3 bases, in that order; junction bases with no gene match: 12. The CDR3 loop is CASSQDRIRRTGDYEQYF. DNA of the CDR3: TGCGCCAGCAGCCAAGATCGCATACGCCGGACAGGGGACTACGAGCAGTACTTC.

This clone was detected only once. The chain couples TRBV6-5 to TRBJ2-1; TRBD2 matches at 7 bases. Germline CDR1 MNHEY, CDR2 SVGAGI. CDR3 size: 15 residues. The V gene end was trimmed by 2 bases and the J gene end by 8 bases; junction bases not matched to a gene: 9. The CDR3 protein is CASSYGVGGSDEQFF. CDR3 sequence (DNA): TGTGCCAGCAGTTACGGGGTCGGGGGGAGTGATGAGCAGTTCTTC.